This T cell receptor beta chain emerged from a study of blood T cell repertoires in COVID-19. About the research overall: Acute-phase and convalescent COVID-19 samples originated in the United States, Italy and Spain. The analysed material was cDNA or gDNA that came from T cells, B-cell-depleted T cells, or PBMCs.

Per the study methods: The authors estimated nucleated cell counts from reference gene primer amplification. Clones were sequenced by immunoSEQ multiplex PCR, and TCRdb holds only the in-frame ones, with some missing. V, J and clone size derive from that table, while D and trimming were established from the DNA sequence. This table has about 88,000 clones, 87% appearing once. The V end was cut by 0 bases, the J end by 7 bases, with 16 bases between. CDR3 length equals 16 residues. The germline V gene encodes CDR1 MNHEY and CDR2 SVGEGT. Seattle patients were enrolled while actively infected and followed longitudinally.

Material for sequencing was peripheral blood. This sequence originates from a woman aged 60-75 years with COVID-19, enrolled during active disease. The rearrangement links TRBV6-2 or TRBV6-3 to TRBJ2-1; D is perhaps TRBD1 (5 bases). CDR3 DNA: TGTGCCAGCAGTTACTCAGGGGTAGGCTTAGGAAATGAGCAGTTCTTC. Protein product: CASSYSGVGLGNEQFF.